The 27 T cell receptor beta chains presented below share a single source sample, sequenced in a study of shared clonotypes between healthy human individuals. Method: immunoSEQ multiplex PCR; TCRdb's copy keeps in-frame clones and lacks some. The table includes approximately 600,000 clones, roughly 96% detected once. The naive CD8 subset, CD45RO-negative cells positively selected for CCR7, excluded terminally differentiated effector memory CD45RA+ cells. Material for sequencing was naive CD8+ T cells sorted from blood. The receptor set was obtained from a woman in her twenties or thirties in good health.

The V and J genes are TRBV5-6 and TRBJ2-3; 9 nucleotides agree with TRBD2. Germline lookup yields CDR1 SGHDT and CDR2 YYEEEE. The CDR3 spans 16 residues. Germline trimming cut 1 base from V and 0 bases from J; bases unmatched to any gene: 3. CDR3 sequence reads: CASSLLTSGSTDTQYF. Here the CDR3 DNA reads TGTGCCAGCAGCTTGTTAACTAGCGGGAGCACAGATACGCAGTATTTT.

This rearrangement joins TRBV2 to TRBJ2-7; D possibly corresponds to TRBD1 (7 bases). The V gene's germline CDR1 is SNHLY and CDR2 FYNNEI. The CDR3 loop spans 13 amino acids. V lost 3 bases, J lost 7 bases, and 13 bases lay in between. In nucleotides, the CDR3 is TGTGCCAGCAGTGAGTGGAGGGGGCGAGAGCAGTACTTC. Its translation is CASSEWRGREQYF. Full variable domain (remainder filled in from reference TRBV2 and TRBJ2-7): EPEVTQTPSHQVTQMGQEVILRCVPISNHLYFYWYRQILGQKVEFLVSFYNNEISEKSEIFDDQFSVERPDGSNFTLKIRSTKLEDSAMYFCASSEWRGREQYFGPGTRLTVT.

This rearrangement joins TRBV28 to TRBJ2-7; tentatively, D is TRBD1 (6 bases). Trimming stripped 6 bases from V and 3 bases from J, with 12 bases between. Per the germline V gene, CDR1 is MDHEN and CDR2 is SYDVKM. This CDR3 is 13 amino acids long. The CDR3 protein is CASRPTGFYEQYF. The CDR3 bases are TGTGCCAGCAGGCCTACAGGGTTCTACGAGCAGTACTTC.

The J gene is TRBJ2-1, the V gene TRBV27; TRBD2 matches at 8 bases. The CDR3 is 14 amino acids. Germline V lookup: CDR1 MNHEY, CDR2 SMNVEV (reference sequence). J gave up 3 bases and V 7 bases, and 5 bases lay outside the gene matches. The CDR3 here is CASISGGVYNEQFF. CDR3 coding DNA: TGTGCCAGCATCTCGGGAGGGGTCTACAATGAGCAGTTCTTC.

This chain joins TRBV30 and TRBJ2-7; TRBD2 might be the D (7 bases). CDR1 and CDR2 (germline): GTSNPN, SVGIG (reference sequence). The V and J ends lost 5 bases and 7 bases respectively, with 18 bases between them. This CDR3 is 13 amino acids long. In DNA form, the CDR3 reads TGTGCCTGGGGGGACGGGGGGCGCCGGGAGCAGTACTTC. It is translated as CAWGDGGRREQYF.

The J gene is TRBJ1-2, the V gene TRBV11-2; unclear D gene. The CDR3 sequence is 14 residues long. Germline CDR1 is SGHAT and CDR2 is FQNNGV. V was shortened by 4 bases and J by 1 base, with 10 bases between the two germline ends. This chain's CDR3 is CASSSSGVNYGYTF. Written as DNA, the CDR3 is TGTGCCAGCAGCTCTAGTGGGGTTAACTATGGCTACACCTTC.

This sequence joins TRBV30 and TRBJ1-5, with unresolved D. V was cut by 8 bases and J by 1 base, with 12 bases left in between. The CDR3 totals 13 residues. Germline V gene lookup returns CDR1 GTSNPN and CDR2 SVGIG (reference sequence). In nucleotides, the CDR3 is TGTGCCCCGGGCCAGAGAAGCAATCAGCCCCAGCATTTT. Encoded protein: CAPGQRSNQPQHF.

V usage is TRBV11-1 and J usage is TRBJ2-1; 14 bases are a match to TRBD2. The CDR3 length is 18 residues. V lost 5 bases and J lost 3; bases outside the gene matches: 9. Germline values: CDR1 SGHAT, CDR2 FQDESV (reference sequence). The CDR3 protein is CASSPSTSGRALYNEQFF. Written as DNA, the CDR3 is TGTGCCAGCAGCCCCTCGACTAGCGGGAGGGCCCTCTACAATGAGCAGTTCTTC.

The chain employs TRBV9 and TRBJ2-7; 9 bases are shared with TRBD2. Trimming removed 4 bases from V and 3 bases from J; junction bases left unmatched: 8. Germline lookup yields CDR1 SGDLS and CDR2 YYNGEE. The length of the CDR3 is 15 residues. The CDR3 loop is CASSMTSGLDYEQYF. CDR3 bases: TGTGCCAGCAGCATGACTAGCGGCCTTGACTACGAGCAGTACTTC. Based on the CDR3 plus reference TRBV9 and TRBJ2-7, the full variable domain is DSGVTQTPKHLITATGQRVTLRCSPRSGDLSVYWYQQSLDQGLQFLIQYYNGEERAKGNILERFSAQQFPDLHSELNLSSLELGDSALYFCASSMTSGLDYEQYFGPGTRLTVT.

The chain recombines TRBV4-1 with TRBJ1-2; 7 nucleotides agree with TRBD1. Germline V gene lookup returns CDR1 MGHRA and CDR2 YSYEKL. CDR3 length equals 15 residues. V lost 1 base, J lost 4 bases, and 6 bases stayed unmatched. CDR3 amino acids: CASSQGGGPGYGYTF. CDR3 in DNA: TGCGCCAGCAGCCAAGGAGGGGGCCCTGGCTATGGCTACACCTTC.

This clone has just one count. The chain joins TRBV27 to TRBJ1-1, with 8 bases aligning to TRBD1. J gave up 7 bases and V 4 bases, and 11 bases lay outside the gene matches. The germline CDR1 and CDR2 sequences are MNHEY and SMNVEV (reference sequence). This CDR3 region has 15 residues. The CDR3 region is CASSSRAGGRIEAFF. CDR3 DNA sequence: TGTGCCAGCAGTTCCAGGGCAGGGGGCCGTATTGAAGCTTTCTTT.

This sequence joins TRBV6-6 and TRBJ2-7, with D hard to call. The V end lost 5 bases, the J end lost 5 bases, and 10 bases lay between the germline ends. The CDR3 totals 12 residues. Germline V gives CDR1 MNHNY, CDR2 SVGAGI (reference sequence). The CDR3 loop is CASSVVPNEQYF. The CDR3 DNA sequence: TGTGCCAGCAGTGTGGTACCCAACGAGCAGTACTTC.

The chain uses TRBV2 and TRBJ2-3; TRBD2 agrees at 9 bases. The CDR3 loop spans 14 amino acids. Germline CDR1 is SNHLY and CDR2 is FYNNEI. Trimming took 1 base from V and 6 from J; bases not matched to a gene: 2. The CDR3 DNA sequence: TGTGCCAGCAGTGAAGGCGGGAGGGGGGATACGCAGTATTTT. It specifies CASSEGGRGDTQYF.

This clone was picked up one time. The chain employs TRBV16 and TRBJ1-1, with D unresolved. CDR3 length: 14 residues. V lost 0 bases to trimming and J lost 1 base, with 6 bases between them. Germline V CDR1 and CDR2: KGHSY, FQNENV. The CDR3 sequence: CASSQSEGNTEAFF. For the CDR3, the DNA is TGTGCCAGCAGCCAATCTGAAGGGAACACTGAAGCTTTCTTT.

CDR3 nucleotides: TGCAGCGTTCTTAGGGACTACGAGCAGTACTTC. Amino acid sequence: CSVLRDYEQYF. The V and J genes are TRBV29-1 and TRBJ2-7; no clear D gene. This CDR3 region has 11 residues. The germline gives CDR1 SQVTM, CDR2 ANQGSEA. With 5 bases removed from V and 3 bases from J, the gap between germline ends came to 8 bases.

The J gene is TRBJ2-7, the V gene TRBV7-8, with D maybe TRBD2 (6 bases). The CDR3 runs 13 residues. CDR1 SGHVS and CDR2 FQNEAQ come from the germline V gene. V lost 10 bases to trimming and J lost 0 bases, with 13 bases between them. The CDR3 nucleotides are TGTGCCACCATGGGGGGAGACTCCTACGAGCAGTACTTC. This gives the protein CATMGGDSYEQYF.

The chain uses TRBV27 and TRBJ1-5; D unclear. This CDR3 is built from 14 residues. In germline, CDR1 is MNHEY, CDR2 SMNVEV (reference sequence). Trimming removed 8 bases from V and 3 bases from J, with 14 bases in between. The CDR3 protein is CASQGVGINQPQHF. Written as DNA, the CDR3 is TGTGCCAGCCAAGGCGTCGGAATCAATCAGCCCCAGCATTTT.

Turning to this clone: Other DNA sequences in this sample translate to the same CDR3. The chain uses TRBV11-2 and TRBJ2-7; D is ambiguous. Trimming cost V 1 base and J 1 base, with 5 bases left between them. The CDR3 consists of 13 residues. Germline V lookup: CDR1 SGHAT, CDR2 FQNNGV. The CDR3 nucleotides read TGTGCCAGCAGCTTAGGCAGATCCTACGAGCAGTACTTC. This codes for CASSLGRSYEQYF.

The V call is TRBV2, the J call TRBJ2-1; D is perhaps TRBD1 (6 bases). CDR1 SNHLY and CDR2 FYNNEI come from the germline V gene. This CDR3 has 13 residues. Between the trimmed V and J ends, which lost 3 bases and 6 bases, there was a span of 9 bases. The CDR3 bases are TGTGCCAGCAGTGACCTCAGGGGCAATGAGCAGTTCTTC. This encodes CASSDLRGNEQFF.

V usage is TRBV18 and J usage is TRBJ2-7; 11 bases are shared with TRBD2. Losses at the gene ends were 4 bases for V and 3 bases for J; bases not matched to a gene: 17. This CDR3 is 19 amino acids long. Germline CDR1 and CDR2: KGHSH and LQKENI. CDR3 protein: CASSLTRTLLAGVDYEQYF. Here the CDR3 DNA reads TGTGCCAGCTCACTGACCCGAACCTTACTAGCGGGAGTAGACTACGAGCAGTACTTC.

The chain employs TRBV5-1 and TRBJ2-7; the D gene is possibly TRBD1 (6 bases). CDR3 length: 15 residues. Germline CDR1 SGHRS, CDR2 YFSETQ. V lost 5 bases and J lost 3, with 18 bases in between. CDR3 in amino acids: CASSLRSGQNYEQYF. The CDR3 coding sequence is TGCGCCAGCAGTTTACGGTCCGGACAGAACTACGAGCAGTACTTC.

Concerning this clone itself: Other DNA sequences in this specimen translate into the identical CDR3. The chain couples TRBV2 to TRBJ2-5; D is unresolved. The CDR3 spans 10 residues. With 4 bases removed from V and 5 bases from J, the gap between germline ends came to 2 bases. Germline V gene lookup returns CDR1 SNHLY and CDR2 FYNNEI. CDR3 region: CASSGETQYF. Here the CDR3 DNA reads TGTGCCAGCAGTGGGGAGACCCAGTACTTC.

The V and J genes are TRBV28 and TRBJ1-1; D ambiguous. The germline CDR1 and CDR2 sequences are MDHEN and SYDVKM. CDR3 length: 15 residues. Trimming removed 7 bases at V and 1 base at J, with 16 bases between. CDR3 sequence (DNA): TGTGCCAGCACTTGGGTGGCGGTCGGGAACACTGAAGCTTTCTTT. Translating gives CASTWVAVGNTEAFF.

This chain connects TRBV28 to TRBJ2-7; 10 positions match TRBD1. Germline CDR1 MDHEN, CDR2 SYDVKM. This CDR3 is built from 15 residues. V lost 4 bases and J lost 3; bases outside the gene matches: 6. The chain's CDR3 is CASSSRQGARYEQYF. DNA of the CDR3: TGTGCCAGCAGTTCTAGACAGGGGGCACGCTACGAGCAGTACTTC.

V and J are TRBV7-9 and TRBJ2-1, with TRBD2 matching 7 bases. CDR3 size: 15 residues. Germline V CDR1 and CDR2: SEHNR, FQNEAQ (reference sequence). V lost 8 bases to trimming and J lost 6 bases; unmatched junction nucleotides: 13. CDR3 residues: CASGPKGGPVNEQFF. The CDR3 bases are TGTGCCAGCGGACCTAAGGGAGGGCCTGTCAATGAGCAGTTCTTC.

V is TRBV9 and J is TRBJ2-3; D is undetermined. Germline V lookup: CDR1 SGDLS, CDR2 YYNGEE. The CDR3 totals 14 residues. Trimming removed 0 bases from V and 2 bases from J, with 7 bases in between. CDR3 residues: CASSVDGITDTQYF. For the CDR3, the DNA is TGTGCCAGCAGCGTAGATGGTATCACAGATACGCAGTATTTT.

V gene TRBV11-2 combines with J gene TRBJ1-1, with D unclear. This CDR3 is 11 amino acids long. The V gene lost 1 base and the J gene lost 8 bases, with 5 bases spanning the gap. Germline V CDR1 and CDR2: SGHAT, FQNNGV. The chain's CDR3 is CASSLGFEAFF. CDR3 bases: TGTGCCAGCAGCTTAGGGTTCGAAGCTTTCTTT. Combining the CDR3 with reference TRBV11-2 and TRBJ1-1 gives the whole variable domain EAGVAQSPRYKIIEKRQSVAFWCNPISGHATLYWYQQILGQGPKLLIQFQNNGVVDDSQLPKDRFSAERLKGVDSTLKIQPAKLEDSAVYLCASSLGFEAFFGQGTRLTVV.